This TCR beta chain derives from a study of somatic mutations in cytotoxic T cells in rheumatoid arthritis. Study-wide results and caveats: Comparison of CD8+ T-cell clonality between rheumatoid arthritis patients and age-matched healthy controls yielded no significant difference.

Generated by immunoSEQ multiplex PCR, the TCRdb table keeps only in-frame clones and is missing some. Found here are thousands of clones, roughly 71% of them singletons; the top ten hold approximately 39%. About this clone itself: The antigen is not known.

The origin of this receptor is a man aged 35 to 55 in good health. The material sequenced was CD8+ T cells sorted from blood.

CDR3 coding DNA: TGTGCCACCAGCAGAGATCAGGGAGCCTACGAGCAGTACTTC. Protein: CATSRDQGAYEQYF. The chain recombines TRBV15 with TRBJ2-7; the D call may be TRBD1 or TRBD2 (5 bases each). Deletions cut 0 bases from V and 2 bases from J, with 8 bases between. The CDR3 contains 14 residues. Germline V gives CDR1 LNHNV, CDR2 YYDKDF (reference sequence).